This is a list of T cell receptor beta chains from one sample in a study of cytomegalovirus exposure and HLA in healthy donors. Sequenced by immunoSEQ multiplex PCR; TCRdb stores in-frame clones only, minus some. The sample lists 150,000 to 250,000 clones, roughly 79% occurring once. Sequences were obtained from PBMCs. Receptor source: a man under 40 in good health and CMV-seronegative. Each CDR3 is given with its conserved first and last residue. Each record gives: V gene, clone size, CDR3 protein. Some rows have no size entry. The others give once, few or many, or a class for an expanded clone.

TRBV14,NA,CASSQLGQGTGELFF
TRBV19,NA,CASSIPQSGEQYF
TRBV15,NA,CATSRPGEQYF
TRBV5-6,few,CASSLGGSSYNEQFF
TRBV28,once,CASSARTSGRLDTQYF
TRBV4-1,NA,CASSVKAPSGRYYEQYF
TRBV28,NA,CASTDLMGAYGYTF
TRBV28,NA,CASLAGGTKISPLHF
TRBV5-4,NA,CASSLPTGLEQYF
TRBV2,once,CASIENTDTQYF
TRBV19,NA,CASGGLLAGTDTDTQYF
TRBV4-1,NA,CASSQVGREILDTQYF
TRBV5-1,NA,CASSGGGGQPQHF
TRBV23-1,NA,CASSPSSGANVLTF
TRBV6-6,NA,CASVREGEIGELFF
TRBV28,NA,CASSVTGNTEAFF
TRBV28,NA,CASTIEWGPGANVLTF
TRBV7-2,NA,CASSLQGQGLGEQYF
TRBV6-5,NA,CASSQIDRGGEAFF
TRBV13,once,CASSSTTSDRETQYF
TRBV5-1,NA,CASSEAGGPQTQYF
TRBV5-4,NA,CASSSRLAGGHETQYF
TRBV6-1,NA,CASSERKGSEGSYNEQFF
TRBV6-5,few,CASSSFPSEWYNEQFF
TRBV19,NA,CASSRGTGVYNEQFF
TRBV6-5,NA,CASSDQGVETQYF
TRBV2,NA,CASRSTGTGGAEQYF
TRBV27,NA,CASSIASLASEQYF
TRBV27,NA,CASSLSSSGSSYNEQFF
TRBV10-3,NA,CATSDGGNTDTQYF
TRBV9,NA,CASSVEGGSARAFF
TRBV7-9,NA,CASSRALAGGITGELFF
TRBV28,NA,CASSFGWPNTGELFF
TRBV4-1,NA,CASSQDEGGANEQFF
TRBV19,NA,CASSILTGELFF
TRBV7-3,few,CASSSTSGSSYNEQFF
TRBV5-7,NA,CASSFRHIGSSYEQYF
TRBV29-1,NA,CSAKYRNTGDYEQYF
TRBV10-3,NA,CAISESPGEADTQYF
TRBV4-2,few,CASSQKSEGAILHF
TRBV18,NA,CASSPIWTGGYEQYF